This T cell receptor beta chain emerged from a study of blood T cells in healthy people across ages. A second 7 to 11 cycle PCR used barcoded and J-beta primers. Every sample gave at least 2.5 million paired-end reads containing CDR3. Via MiXCR, TCRdb re-called the 5' RACE reads, giving one row per CDR3 protein. Among fewer than 950,000 distinct CDR3 sequences listed, roughly 34% were seen once. V lost 5 bases to trimming and J lost 1 base, with 9 bases between them. The CDR3 covers 15 residues. In germline, CDR1 is PRHDT, CDR2 FYEKMQ (reference sequence). Each individual donor underwent a draw of approximately 9.6 milliliters of peripheral blood.

The sequenced sample consisted of blood. The source is a man between 18 and 35 years old in good health. The rearrangement links TRBV13 to TRBJ2-6; tentatively, D is TRBD1 (6 bases). Here the CDR3 reads CASSGRGSGANVLTF. DNA of the CDR3: TGTGCCAGCAGCGGCAGGGGATCTGGGGCCAACGTCCTGACTTTC.